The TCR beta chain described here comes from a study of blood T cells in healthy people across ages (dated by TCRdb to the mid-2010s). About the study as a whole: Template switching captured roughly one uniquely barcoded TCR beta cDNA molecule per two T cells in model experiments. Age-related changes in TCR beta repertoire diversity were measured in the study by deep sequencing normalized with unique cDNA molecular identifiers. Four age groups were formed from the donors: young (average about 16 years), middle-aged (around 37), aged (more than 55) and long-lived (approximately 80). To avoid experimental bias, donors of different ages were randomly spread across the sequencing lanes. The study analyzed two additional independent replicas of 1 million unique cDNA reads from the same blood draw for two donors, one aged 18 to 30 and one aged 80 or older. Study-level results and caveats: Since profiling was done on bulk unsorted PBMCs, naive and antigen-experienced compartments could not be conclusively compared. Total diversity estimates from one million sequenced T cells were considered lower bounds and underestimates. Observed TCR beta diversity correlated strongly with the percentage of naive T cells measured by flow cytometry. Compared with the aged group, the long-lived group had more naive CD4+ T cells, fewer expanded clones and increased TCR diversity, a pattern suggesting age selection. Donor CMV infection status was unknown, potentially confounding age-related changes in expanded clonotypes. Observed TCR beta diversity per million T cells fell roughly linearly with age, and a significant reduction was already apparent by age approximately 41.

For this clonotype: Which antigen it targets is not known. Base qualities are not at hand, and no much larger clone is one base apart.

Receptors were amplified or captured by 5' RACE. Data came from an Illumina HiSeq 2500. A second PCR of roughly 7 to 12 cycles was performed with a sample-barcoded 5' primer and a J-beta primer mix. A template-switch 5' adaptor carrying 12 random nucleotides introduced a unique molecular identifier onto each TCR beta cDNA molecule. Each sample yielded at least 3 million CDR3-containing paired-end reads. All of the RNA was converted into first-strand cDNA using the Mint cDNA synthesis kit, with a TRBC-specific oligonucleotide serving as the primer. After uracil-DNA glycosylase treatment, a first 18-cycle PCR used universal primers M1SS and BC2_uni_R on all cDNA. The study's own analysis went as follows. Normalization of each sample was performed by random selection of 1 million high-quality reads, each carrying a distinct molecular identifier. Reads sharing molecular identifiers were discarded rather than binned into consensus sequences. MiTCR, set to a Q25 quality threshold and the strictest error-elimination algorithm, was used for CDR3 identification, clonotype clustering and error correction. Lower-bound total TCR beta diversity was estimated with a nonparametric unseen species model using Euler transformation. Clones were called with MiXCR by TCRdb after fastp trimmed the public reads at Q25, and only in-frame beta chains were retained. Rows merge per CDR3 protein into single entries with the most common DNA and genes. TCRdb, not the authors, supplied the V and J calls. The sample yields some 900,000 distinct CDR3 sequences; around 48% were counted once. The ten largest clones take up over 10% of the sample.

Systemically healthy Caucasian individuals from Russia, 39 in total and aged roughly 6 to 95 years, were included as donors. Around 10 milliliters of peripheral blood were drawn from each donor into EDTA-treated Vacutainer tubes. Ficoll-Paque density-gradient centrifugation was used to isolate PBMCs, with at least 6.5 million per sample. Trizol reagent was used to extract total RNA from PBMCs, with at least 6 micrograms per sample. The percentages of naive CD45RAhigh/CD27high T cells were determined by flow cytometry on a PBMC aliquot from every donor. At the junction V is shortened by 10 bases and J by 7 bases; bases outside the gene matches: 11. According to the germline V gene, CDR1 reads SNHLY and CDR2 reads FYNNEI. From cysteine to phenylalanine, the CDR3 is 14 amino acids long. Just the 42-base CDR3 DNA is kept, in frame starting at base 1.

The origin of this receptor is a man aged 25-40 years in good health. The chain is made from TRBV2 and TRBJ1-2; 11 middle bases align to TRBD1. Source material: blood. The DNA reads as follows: TGTGCCATCCAGGCAGGACAGGGGGCGCGTGGCTACACCTTC. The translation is CAIQAGQGARGYTF.